One and the same sample provided the 27 T cell receptor beta chains below, sequenced in a study of beta chain features in type 1 diabetes. Whole-study findings and limits: Researchers report that Type 1 diabetes patients had moderately but significantly shorter TCRB CDR3s across all four CD4+ subsets.

These receptors lack a known antigen. Expressed TCRB transcripts got sequenced, as all isolated RNA was reverse transcribed. Repertoires were generated with immunoSEQ multiplex PCR, while TCRdb's copy carries only in-frame clones and drops some. The sample yields 150,000 to 200,000 clones, almost 65% seen once. The source material was naive CD4+ T cells from blood. The source of these receptors is a young man with type 1 diabetes.

The chain uses TRBV30 and TRBJ2-7, with TRBD1 identical over 10 bases. Germline V CDR1 and CDR2: GTSNPN, SVGIG (reference sequence). The CDR3 is made up of 16 amino acids. V gave up 1 base and J gave up 3 bases; unmatched junction bases: 9. CDR3 protein: CAWSGPLRDRGYEQYF. The CDR3, as DNA: TGTGCCTGGAGTGGGCCCTTACGGGACAGGGGCTACGAGCAGTACTTC.

This clone was detected a few times. The chain recombines TRBV29-1 with TRBJ2-3; D gene unclear. Germline lookup yields CDR1 SQVTM and CDR2 ANQGSEA. V lost 3 bases and J 7 bases, leaving 5 bases between the germline ends. The CDR3 length is 10 residues. CDR3 DNA sequence: TGCAGCGTTGAGTCGTATACGCAGTATTTT. Translation: CSVESYTQYF.

This clone was seen a few times. This chain joins TRBV19 and TRBJ2-2, with D perhaps TRBD1 (6 bases). Germline CDR1 and CDR2: LNHDA and SQIVND (reference sequence). This CDR3 has 15 residues. V shed 5 bases and J shed 6 bases, with 16 bases lying between them. CDR3 sequence: CASSETGFIAGELFF. The CDR3 nucleotides are TGTGCCAGTAGTGAAACAGGGTTTATTGCCGGGGAGCTGTTTTTT.

The chain employs TRBV6-6 and TRBJ2-3; D may correspond to TRBD1 or TRBD2 (6 bases each). This CDR3 contains 14 residues. Germline lookup yields CDR1 MNHNY and CDR2 SVGAGI (reference sequence). V was trimmed by 7 bases and J by 4 bases, leaving 15 bases between them. CDR3 loop: CASIRGEGADTQYF. Written as DNA, the CDR3 is TGTGCCAGCATTAGGGGGGAAGGGGCAGATACGCAGTATTTT.

The genes are TRBV30 and TRBJ1-6, with D maybe TRBD1 (6 bases). The germline gives CDR1 GTSNPN, CDR2 SVGIG (reference sequence). V dropped 0 bases and J dropped 7 bases, with 16 bases sitting between them. The CDR3 length is 16 residues. The CDR3 loop reads CAWSVPLGGANSPLHF. The CDR3 region has the DNA TGTGCCTGGAGTGTACCCCTCGGGGGGGCGAATTCACCCCTCCACTTT. Supplemented by reference TRBV30 and TRBJ1-6, the full variable domain reads SQTIHQWPATLVQPVGSPLSLECTVEGTSNPNLYWYRQAAGRGLQLLFYSVGIGQISSEVPQNLSASRPQDRQFILSSKKLLLSDSGFYLCAWSVPLGGANSPLHFGNGTRLTVT.

In this sample, this clone turned up once. The CDR3 protein is CASSFRTGNQPQHF. CDR3 nucleotides: TGTGCCAGCAGTTTTCGGACGGGCAATCAGCCCCAGCATTTT. The chain is built from TRBV6-5 and TRBJ1-5; D not certain. The CDR3 spans 14 residues. V was pared by 4 bases and J by 2 bases, with 9 bases between. The germline CDR1 and CDR2 sequences are MNHEY and SVGAGI.

CDR3 DNA: TGTGCCAGCAGCTTAGCCGGGGTGCGAGACGAGCAGTACTTC. It codes for CASSLAGVRDEQYF. The chain employs TRBV7-2 and TRBJ2-7, with a possible D match to TRBD2 (5 bases). Germline V gene sequence: CDR1 SGHTA, CDR2 FQGNSA. The V end lost 0 bases, the J end lost 5 bases, and 11 bases lay between the germline ends. The CDR3 sequence is 14 residues long.

J is TRBJ2-3 and V is TRBV10-3; D is uncertain. CDR3 size: 12 residues. V lost 6 bases, J lost 2 bases, and 6 bases lay in between. Germline assignment: CDR1 ENHRY and CDR2 SYGVKD. DNA for the CDR3: TGTGCCATCAGCCGATCCACAGATACGCAGTATTTT. It codes for CAISRSTDTQYF.

This chain uses TRBV6-5 with TRBJ2-6; D gene uncertain. This CDR3 has 14 residues. Germline V gene lookup returns CDR1 MNHEY and CDR2 SVGAGI. V shed 2 bases and J shed 0 bases, with 2 bases lying between them. The CDR3 DNA follows: TGTGCCAGCAGTTACGGCTCTGGGGCCAACGTCCTGACTTTC. Protein sequence: CASSYGSGANVLTF.

The chain recombines TRBV7-2 with TRBJ2-1; TRBD1 aligns across 9 bases. The germline CDR1 and CDR2 sequences are SGHTA and FQGNSA. V shed 3 bases, J shed 12 bases, and the junction held 9 bases outside the gene matches. The CDR3 has 14 amino acids. The CDR3 nucleotides are TGTGCCAGCAGCTTGGACAGGGGTGCAACTTCGCAGTTCTTC. It codes for CASSLDRGATSQFF.

The chain uses TRBV19 and TRBJ1-5; tentatively, D is TRBD1 (5 bases). The CDR3 covers 17 residues. V was clipped by 1 base and J by 3 bases, with 16 bases between them. The germline CDR1 and CDR2 sequences are LNHDA and SQIVND (reference sequence). The CDR3 sequence is CASSIVGTGIINQPQHF. The CDR3 DNA reads TGTGCCAGTAGTATAGTGGGAACAGGAATTATCAATCAGCCCCAGCATTTT. Full variable domain (remainder filled in from reference TRBV19 and TRBJ1-5): DGGITQSPKYLFRKEGQNVTLSCEQNLNHDAMYWYRQDPGQGLRLIYYSQIVNDFQKGDIAEGYSVSREKKESFPLTVTSAQKNPTAFYLCASSIVGTGIINQPQHFGDGTRLSIL.

This chain connects TRBV2 to TRBJ2-5; D unresolved. V was clipped by 3 bases and J by 2 bases, with 4 bases between them. CDR1 is SNHLY, CDR2 FYNNEI, per germline. The CDR3 totals 12 residues. The CDR3 spells CASSDSQETQYF. CDR3 sequence (DNA): TGTGCCAGCAGTGACTCTCAAGAGACCCAGTACTTC.

The rearrangement joins TRBV2 to TRBJ2-2, with TRBD2 identical over 11 bases. This CDR3 spans 15 amino acids. J was trimmed by 1 base and V by 5 bases; bases with no gene match: 0. The germline V gene encodes CDR1 SNHLY and CDR2 FYNNEI. CDR3 amino acids: CASSTSGRNTGELFF. CDR3 bases: TGTGCCAGCAGTACTAGCGGGAGGAACACCGGGGAGCTGTTTTTT.

This chain joins TRBV7-9 and TRBJ2-3; a weak D match, TRBD2 (5 bases). The CDR3 totals 15 residues. V was shortened by 4 bases and J by 4 bases, with 15 bases between the two germline ends. CDR1 and CDR2 (germline): SEHNR, FQNEAQ (reference sequence). CDR3 in DNA: TGTGCCAGCAGCTCGGACGGGGATGGCGCAGATACGCAGTATTTT. The encoded protein is CASSSDGDGADTQYF.

The chain recombines TRBV7-2 with TRBJ2-1; D possibly corresponds to TRBD1 (5 bases). V shed 2 bases and J shed 5 bases, with 7 bases lying between them. CDR1 SGHTA and CDR2 FQGNSA come from the germline V gene. CDR3 length equals 13 residues. The CDR3 sequence is CASSLSRDNEQFF. The CDR3 region has the DNA TGTGCCAGCAGCTTAAGCAGGGACAATGAGCAGTTCTTC.

V usage is TRBV25-1 and J usage is TRBJ2-3; 8 nucleotides align to TRBD1. CDR1 is MGHDK and CDR2 is SYGVNS in the germline V gene. CDR3 length: 13 residues. V lost 6 bases to trimming and J lost 5 bases; unmatched junction nucleotides: 4. The CDR3 DNA reads as TGTGCCAGCAGCCTTACAGGGGGAGATACGCAGTATTTT. Translation gives CASSLTGGDTQYF.

The sample holds one count of this clone. The genes are TRBV30 and TRBJ1-1; D perhaps matches TRBD1 (5 bases). The CDR3 has 15 amino acids. Trimming stripped 1 base from V and 5 bases from J, with 17 bases between. CDR1 and CDR2 (germline): GTSNPN, SVGIG (reference sequence). DNA of the CDR3: TGTGCCTGGAGTGCCGACAATCAGGGCGGAACTGAAGCTTTCTTT. Its protein product is CAWSADNQGGTEAFF.

This clone has more than one count but fewer than ten. V and J are TRBV14 and TRBJ2-1, with a tentative D call TRBD1 (6 bases). This CDR3 comprises 17 residues. Trimming removed 4 bases from V and 2 bases from J, with 18 bases in between. Germline V gene data show CDR1 as SGHDN and CDR2 as FVKESK. CDR3 nucleotide sequence: TGTGCCAGCAGCCGAAATTTACAGGGTCTAACCTACAATGAGCAGTTCTTC. This encodes CASSRNLQGLTYNEQFF.

The chain joins TRBV28 to TRBJ2-1; D gene unclear. Trimming cost V 5 bases and J 5 bases, with 7 bases left between them. The V gene's germline CDR1 is MDHEN and CDR2 SYDVKM. The CDR3 spans 12 residues. CDR3 residues: CASSGINNEQFF. CDR3 in DNA: TGTGCCAGCAGTGGCATAAACAATGAGCAGTTCTTC.

This clone was found once. The chain joins TRBV29-1 to TRBJ1-1, with 8 bases that match TRBD1. After removal of 6 bases from V and 4 bases from J, the junction contained 7 bases not matched to a gene. CDR3 length: 13 amino acids. CDR1 is SQVTM, CDR2 ANQGSEA, per germline. This chain's CDR3 is CSVAQGAPTEAFF. In nucleotides, the CDR3 is TGCAGCGTAGCCCAGGGGGCGCCCACTGAAGCTTTCTTT.

The chain combines TRBV29-1 with TRBJ2-1; the match to TRBD1 covers 7 bases. Germline V gene data show CDR1 as SQVTM and CDR2 as ANQGSEA. Losses at the gene ends were 2 bases for V and 7 bases for J; bases not matched to a gene: 5. CDR3 size: 13 residues. CDR3 loop: CSVERDSVNEQFF. In DNA form, the CDR3 reads TGCAGCGTTGAAAGGGACAGTGTTAATGAGCAGTTCTTC.

The chain has TRBV30 and TRBJ1-1, with D possibly TRBD1 on 5 matching bases. V was shortened by 4 bases and J by 4 bases, with 16 bases between the two germline ends. From germline, CDR1 is GTSNPN and CDR2 SVGIG (reference sequence). This CDR3 is 14 amino acids long. In nucleotides, the CDR3 is TGTGCCTGGACTTCCGGGCCGCAGGGCACTGAAGCTTTCTTT. Its translation: CAWTSGPQGTEAFF.

The chain joins TRBV4-3 to TRBJ1-2, with TRBD1 as a possible D gene (5 bases). This CDR3 contains 16 residues. The germline CDR1 and CDR2 sequences are LGHNA and YSLEER. Trimming pared 3 bases from V and 6 bases from J, leaving 20 bases between. The CDR3 region is CASSQYPSGTGDGYTF. The CDR3 bases are TGCGCCAGCAGCCAGTATCCTTCCGGGACGGGGGATGGCTACACCTTC.

The chain has TRBV4-1 and TRBJ2-7; TRBD1 matches 7 bases. This CDR3 has 15 residues. The V gene's germline CDR1 is MGHRA and CDR2 YSYEKL. Losses at the gene ends were 0 bases for V and 4 bases for J; bases not matched to a gene: 6. CDR3 nucleotides: TGCGCCAGCAGCCAAGATTATGCGACAGGGTACGAGCAGTACTTC. This translates into CASSQDYATGYEQYF.

The sample holds a few counts of this clone. Other DNA variants within this sample encode the same CDR3. The chain has TRBV30 and TRBJ1-3; no reliable D call. The CDR3 is 11 amino acids. Trimming removed 2 bases from V and 1 base from J, with 0 bases in between. CDR1 GTSNPN and CDR2 SVGIG come from the germline V gene (reference sequence). This CDR3 reads CAWSSGNTIYF. In DNA, the CDR3 is TGTGCCTGGAGTTCTGGAAACACCATATATTTT.

The chain employs TRBV7-2 and TRBJ1-6, with D uncertain. The germline CDR1 and CDR2 sequences are SGHTA and FQGNSA. This CDR3 region has 14 residues. The V and J ends lost 1 base and 8 bases respectively, with 9 bases between them. In DNA form, the CDR3 reads TGTGCCAGCAGCTTAGGAAGTTCCTATTCACCCCTCCACTTT. This encodes CASSLGSSYSPLHF.

This chain connects TRBV9 to TRBJ2-1; D gene uncertain. V gave up 1 base and J gave up 14 bases, with 16 bases separating them. Per germline, CDR1 SGDLS and CDR2 YYNGEE. The CDR3 totals 13 residues. The CDR3 sequence: CASSVNPSESKFF. In nucleotides, the CDR3 is TGTGCCAGCAGCGTAAATCCTTCGGAGTCAAAGTTCTTC.